This T cell receptor (beta chain) was recovered during a study of tissue T cells after allogeneic stem cell transplantation (dated by TCRdb to between 2021 and 2024). Looking at the study overall: The study profiled TCR beta repertoires in many tissues obtained from research autopsies of patients with and without GVHD, and also in mouse models of GVHD. On the human side, the study was prospective and observational, with no blinding or randomization.

Receptors were amplified or captured by the immunoSEQ multiplex PCR assay. Adaptive Biotechnologies performed TCRbeta CDR3 sequencing at survey depth and reported CDR3 sequences, V/J genes, productive frequency, and template counts. TCR beta CDR3 regions were amplified from genomic DNA rather than RNA. Per the authors' processing: Jensen-Shannon divergence was used to quantify pairwise repertoire overlap between tissues, with a value of 1 meaning complete divergence and a value of 0 meaning identical repertoires. Based on pairwise JSD values, tissues were grouped by single-linkage agglomerative hierarchical clustering, and the results were shown as dendrograms. GLIPH2 was run on all patient samples with simulation_depth 1000, kmer_min_depth 3, cdr3_length_cutoff 8, keeping groups with more than two unique CDR3s. A standardized tissue-overlap score was calculated by extrapolating Jaccard GLIPH-group overlap across patients to a standard repertoire size of 1000 clones. To look at how diversity was associated with clinical or experimental variables, linear mixed-effect models were used, with tissue treated as a fixed effect and individual treated as a random effect. Imported from immuneACCESS, the table was reduced by TCRdb to in-frame sequences with V and J called. These copies leave out some clones; in studies compared against another copy, an unresolved V gene accounts for under half, and the cause of the remainder is not known. V and J calls and clone size are copied from that table; D and trimming were computed from the DNA. This sample holds some 470 clones; 35% to 60% were observed only once. The ten largest clonotypes hold about 20% of the sample.

From cysteine to phenylalanine, the CDR3 is 15 amino acids long. Part of the CDR3 DNA is given, 42 bases translated from base 1. The germline V and J ends show losses of 2 bases and 0 bases respectively, and no gene match explains 1 base of the junction. The germline V gene (reference sequence) supplies CDR1 KGHPV and CDR2 FQNQEV. This clone was counted only a few times. The target of this receptor is not known. Here, both gene names and germline sequences come from the mouse. The read falls 1 residue short of the CDR3 end, and the missing part is taken from the germline J gene. Broad study findings and their caveats: Within patients, how anatomically similar tissues were was a major factor shaping TCR repertoire composition, regardless of disease or transplant status. Which tissue TCRs were alloreactive or antigen-specific was not determined in the study, and some of the clones might have been host cells that persisted. Not many T cell clones showed up in more than one patient, yet clustering based on motifs uncovered repertoire signatures that were shared across patients in a tissue-specific way. In both patients and mice, T cells from blood and spleen picked up only a limited part of the TCR repertoire that was detected in tissues. A small and clinically heterogeneous patient cohort was studied, and sampling depth was acknowledged as a limitation.

What the time point label conveys for this sample: mouse harvest day 14 after allogeneic transplant. Mouse grafts combined 10^7 T-cell-depleted bone marrow cells with 10^6 splenic CD5+ T cells, given via tail vein injection. A major MHC-mismatch B6 (H2b) into BALB/c (H2d) model was used to model mouse GVHD, and tissues were profiled at day 7 or 14. Mouse tissues and retro-orbital blood were harvested on day 7 or 14 post-transplant using separate sterile tools per animal; livers were flushed beforehand. Input material: blood. The rearranged segments are TRBV26 and TRBJ1-3; the central 7 bases match TRBD1. The receptor comes from a female BALB/c mouse given C57BL/6 T cells with graft-versus-host disease after an allogeneic hematopoietic cell transplant. This receptor has the CDR3 CASSLGTASGNTLYF. The sequenced part of the CDR3 DNA is TGTGCCAGCAGTCTGGGGACAGCTTCTGGAAATACGCTCTAT. The full variable domain, completed from the reference TRBV26 and TRBJ1-3 proteins outside the CDR3, reads NSKVIQTPRYLVKGQGQKAKMRCIPEKGHPVVFWYQQNKNNEFKFLINFQNQEVLQQIDMTEKRFSAECPSNSPCSLEIQSSEAGDSALYLCASSLGTASGNTLYFGEGSRLIVV.